Each of the 19 T cell receptor beta chains below was sequenced from the same sample in a study of PD-1 blockade in classical Hodgkin lymphoma. Clones were sequenced by immunoSEQ multiplex PCR, and TCRdb holds only the in-frame ones, with some missing. Found here are about 19,000 clones, 70% to 85% of them singletons; the top ten hold 6.3%. Every patient experienced relapse after autologous stem cell transplantation, and brentuximab vedotin exposure varied. Sample: peripheral blood mononuclear cells (PBMCs), taken at baseline. The receptors originated from a human donor with classical Hodgkin lymphoma.

This clone was observed a single time. V usage is TRBV19 and J usage is TRBJ1-1; 7 positions agree with TRBD1. The V gene's germline CDR1 is LNHDA and CDR2 SQIVND (reference sequence). Trimming removed 7 bases from V and 3 bases from J; junction bases left unmatched: 2. This CDR3 is built from 12 residues. The CDR3 is CASITGDTEAFF. CDR3 DNA sequence: TGTGCCAGTATCACAGGGGACACTGAAGCTTTCTTT.

This chain joins TRBV27 and TRBJ1-2, with D uncertain. This CDR3 has 13 amino acids. Germline V gene data show CDR1 as MNHEY and CDR2 as SMNVEV (reference sequence). Trimming shortened V by 1 base and J by 5 bases, and 8 bases separated the two germline ends. In DNA form, the CDR3 reads TGTGCCAGCAGTTTATTGAAAGGGTATGGCTACACCTTC. It encodes CASSLLKGYGYTF.

This chain uses TRBV4-1 with TRBJ1-5; D possibly corresponds to TRBD1 (5 bases). Germline V gene data show CDR1 as MGHRA and CDR2 as YSYEKL. The CDR3 totals 18 residues. The V and J ends lost 0 bases and 0 bases respectively, with 15 bases between them. CDR3 coding DNA: TGCGCCAGCAGCCAAGAACCACCCGACAGTTATAGCAATCAGCCCCAGCATTTT. As protein: CASSQEPPDSYSNQPQHF.

J is TRBJ1-2 and V is TRBV7-8; 7 positions match TRBD1. This CDR3 is 14 amino acids long. With 4 bases clipped from V and 8 bases from J, the junction kept 10 bases outside the gene matches. Per germline, CDR1 SGHVS and CDR2 FQNEAQ. CDR3 DNA sequence: TGTGCCAGCAGCTATCTACAGGGGAAAGACGGCTACACCTTC. Translated: CASSYLQGKDGYTF.

This clone has just one count. In DNA form, the CDR3 reads TGTGCCAGCAGCTTAGTTGACGGGTTAGGGGGAGAACTGTTTTTT. Its translation is CASSLVDGLGGELFF. The rearrangement links TRBV7-8 to TRBJ1-4; possible D gene TRBD1, 6 bases. CDR1 is SGHVS and CDR2 is FQNEAQ in the germline V gene. The CDR3 consists of 15 residues. V was shortened by 1 base and J by 12 bases, with 18 bases between the two germline ends.

This chain connects TRBV28 to TRBJ2-7; no reliable D call. Trimming shortened V by 2 bases and J by 2 bases, and 4 bases separated the two germline ends. Germline CDR1 MDHEN, CDR2 SYDVKM. This CDR3 contains 12 residues. This CDR3 reads CASSLNPYEQYF. The DNA for the CDR3 is TGTGCCAGCAGTTTAAATCCCTACGAGCAGTACTTC.

The chain couples TRBV7-9 to TRBJ1-2, with D hard to call. The CDR3 consists of 13 residues. The germline V gene has CDR1 SEHNR and CDR2 FQNEAQ (reference sequence). The V end lost 1 base, the J end lost 6 bases, and 9 bases lay between the germline ends. This chain's CDR3 is CASSLGIGDGYTF. The CDR3 DNA reads TGTGCCAGCAGCTTAGGGATAGGCGATGGCTACACCTTC.

V is TRBV19 and J is TRBJ1-5; a weak D match, TRBD1 (6 bases). CDR3 length: 15 amino acids. V lost 1 base and J 8 bases, leaving 15 bases between the germline ends. Germline V gene sequence: CDR1 LNHDA, CDR2 SQIVND (reference sequence). The CDR3 region has the DNA TGTGCCAGTAGTATAGGGGCAGGGGAGGTGGAGCCCCAGCATTTT. The encoded protein is CASSIGAGEVEPQHF.

The rearrangement links TRBV4-2 to TRBJ2-6; 10 nucleotides agree with TRBD1. V gave up 1 base and J gave up 16 bases; unmatched junction bases: 7. Germline CDR1 reads LGHNA; CDR2 reads YNFKEQ. This CDR3 is 14 amino acids long. DNA for the CDR3: TGTGCCAGCAGCCAAGCTTCAGGGACAGGGGTTCTGACTTTC. This sequence encodes CASSQASGTGVLTF.

This chain uses TRBV29-1 with TRBJ2-1; D might be TRBD2 (6 bases). The CDR3 is made up of 12 amino acids. The germline V gene has CDR1 SQVTM and CDR2 ANQGSEA. The germline V and J ends were trimmed by 2 bases and 4 bases, with 6 bases remaining between them. In DNA form, the CDR3 reads TGCAGCGTTGAACGGGGGTACAATGAGCAGTTCTTC. It codes for CSVERGYNEQFF.

The chain employs TRBV4-1 and TRBJ1-4; D ambiguous. V lost 5 bases and J lost 10, with 11 bases in between. CDR1 and CDR2 (germline): MGHRA, YSYEKL. This CDR3 has 12 residues. As DNA, the CDR3 is TGCGCCAGCAGCTACCCGAGAGGAAAACTGTTTTTT. Protein: CASSYPRGKLFF.

This rearrangement joins TRBV7-9 to TRBJ1-1; possibly TRBD1 for D (5 bases). CDR1 is SEHNR and CDR2 is FQNEAQ in the germline V gene (reference sequence). V lost 6 bases and J 2 bases, leaving 13 bases between the germline ends. This CDR3 is built from 14 residues. Here the CDR3 reads CASSPTQDNTEAFF. The CDR3 DNA sequence: TGTGCCAGCAGTCCTACACAGGACAACACTGAAGCTTTCTTT. Full variable domain (remainder filled in from reference TRBV7-9 and TRBJ1-1): DTGVSQNPRHKITKRGQNVTFRCDPISEHNRLYWYRQTLGQGPEFLTYFQNEAQLEKSRLLSDRFSAERPKGSFSTLEIQRTEQGDSAMYLCASSPTQDNTEAFFGQGTRLTVV.

This sequence joins TRBV6-1 and TRBJ1-1; D is ambiguous. The ends were cut back, 1 base at V and 0 bases at J, with 9 bases in the middle. This CDR3 is built from 15 residues. Germline values: CDR1 MNHNS, CDR2 SASEGT. The CDR3: CASSEEWLVNTEAFF. DNA of the CDR3: TGTGCCAGCAGTGAAGAATGGCTCGTGAACACTGAAGCTTTCTTT.

The rearrangement uses TRBV9 and TRBJ2-1; 7 positions match TRBD1. The J segment lost 8 bases and the V segment lost 0 bases, leaving 8 bases of the junction unmatched. Germline CDR1 is SGDLS and CDR2 is YYNGEE. The CDR3 totals 15 residues. The CDR3 nucleotides are TGTGCCAGCAGCGTAGTCGGCAGGGGGTATGATGAGCAGTTCTTC. It encodes CASSVVGRGYDEQFF.

V usage is TRBV7-8 and J usage is TRBJ1-1; TRBD1 matches at 10 bases. The ends lost 2 bases at V and 5 bases at J; junction bases unmatched: 2. Germline V gene sequence: CDR1 SGHVS, CDR2 FQNEAQ. This CDR3 region has 14 residues. This CDR3 reads CASSLKGQGTEAFF. CDR3 DNA sequence: TGTGCCAGCAGCTTAAAGGGACAGGGGACTGAAGCTTTCTTT. The full variable domain, rest sourced from reference TRBV7-8 and TRBJ1-1, is GAGVSQSPRYKVAKRGQDVALRCDPISGHVSLFWYQQALGQGPEFLTYFQNEAQLDKSGLPSDRFFAERPEGSVSTLKIQRTQQEDSAVYLCASSLKGQGTEAFFGQGTRLTVV.

The rearrangement joins TRBV27 to TRBJ2-5, with 9 positions matching TRBD2. The CDR3 has 17 amino acids. In germline, CDR1 is MNHEY, CDR2 SMNVEV (reference sequence). Trimming cost V 4 bases and J 5 bases; bases outside gene matches: 14. The CDR3: CASSSLAGGPLLETQYF. The CDR3 DNA sequence: TGTGCCAGCAGTTCCCTGGCGGGGGGGCCCCTGTTGGAGACCCAGTACTTC.

The chain carries TRBV7-9 and TRBJ1-2; D may be TRBD1 (6 bases). Germline V gene lookup returns CDR1 SEHNR and CDR2 FQNEAQ (reference sequence). V shed 5 bases and J shed 4 bases, with 11 bases lying between them. The CDR3 is 13 amino acids. The CDR3 DNA reads as TGTGCCAGCAGCCCCGGACAGTCCTATGGCTACACCTTC. This codes for CASSPGQSYGYTF.

The rearrangement joins TRBV4-3 to TRBJ1-1, with D perhaps matching TRBD1 (5 bases). Trimming pared 3 bases from V and 1 base from J, leaving 9 bases between. CDR1 LGHNA and CDR2 YSLEER come from the germline V gene. This CDR3 region has 14 residues. In DNA form, the CDR3 reads TGCGCCAGCAGCCAGACGAGGGGGAACACTGAAGCTTTCTTT. As protein: CASSQTRGNTEAFF.

This clone is a singleton in its sample. J is TRBJ2-6 and V is TRBV5-6; 8 bases match TRBD1. The trim removed 5 bases at V and 1 base at J, leaving 11 bases unmatched. The germline CDR1 and CDR2 sequences are SGHDT and YYEEEE. This CDR3 is 18 amino acids long. CDR3 protein: CASSLKPGTGSGANVLTF. CDR3 in DNA: TGTGCCAGCAGTCTTAAACCAGGGACAGGATCTGGGGCCAACGTCCTGACTTTC.